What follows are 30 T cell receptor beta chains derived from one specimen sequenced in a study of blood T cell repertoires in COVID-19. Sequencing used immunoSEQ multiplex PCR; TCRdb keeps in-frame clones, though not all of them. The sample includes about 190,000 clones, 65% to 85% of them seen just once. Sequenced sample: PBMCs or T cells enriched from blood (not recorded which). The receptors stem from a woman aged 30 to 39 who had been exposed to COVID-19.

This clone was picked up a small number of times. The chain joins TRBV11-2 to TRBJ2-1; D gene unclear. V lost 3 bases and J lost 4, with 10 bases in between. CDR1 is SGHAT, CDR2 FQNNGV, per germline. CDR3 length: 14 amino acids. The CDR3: CASSLTASYNEQFF. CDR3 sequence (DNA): TGTGCCAGCAGCTTGACGGCTAGTTACAATGAGCAGTTCTTC.

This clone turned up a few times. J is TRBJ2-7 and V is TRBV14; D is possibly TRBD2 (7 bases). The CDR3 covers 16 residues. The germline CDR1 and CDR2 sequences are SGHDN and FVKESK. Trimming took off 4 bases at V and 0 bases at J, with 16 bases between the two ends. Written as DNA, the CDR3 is TGTGCCAGCAGCCCCTTAGGGGGGGCGGCCTCCTACGAGCAGTACTTC. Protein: CASSPLGGAASYEQYF.

CDR3 in amino acids: CASRPGQGMQPQHF. The CDR3 DNA sequence: TGCGCCAGCAGGCCGGGACAGGGGATGCAGCCCCAGCATTTT. This sequence joins TRBV5-1 and TRBJ1-5; TRBD1 agrees at 10 bases. The CDR3 is 14 residues long. Germline assignment: CDR1 SGHRS and CDR2 YFSETQ. V was clipped by 5 bases and J by 7 bases; unmatched bases: 6.

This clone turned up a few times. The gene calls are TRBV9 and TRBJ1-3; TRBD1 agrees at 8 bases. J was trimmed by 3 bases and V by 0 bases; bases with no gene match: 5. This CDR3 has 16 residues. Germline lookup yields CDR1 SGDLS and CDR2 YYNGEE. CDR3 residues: CASSVVDRAFGNTIYF. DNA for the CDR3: TGTGCCAGCAGCGTAGTGGACAGGGCCTTTGGAAACACCATATATTTT.

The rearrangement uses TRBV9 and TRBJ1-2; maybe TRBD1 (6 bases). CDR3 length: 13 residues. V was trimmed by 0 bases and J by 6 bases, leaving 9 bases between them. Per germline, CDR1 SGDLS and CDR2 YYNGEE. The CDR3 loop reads CASSVDRVHGYTF. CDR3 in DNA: TGTGCCAGCAGCGTAGACAGGGTTCATGGCTACACCTTC.

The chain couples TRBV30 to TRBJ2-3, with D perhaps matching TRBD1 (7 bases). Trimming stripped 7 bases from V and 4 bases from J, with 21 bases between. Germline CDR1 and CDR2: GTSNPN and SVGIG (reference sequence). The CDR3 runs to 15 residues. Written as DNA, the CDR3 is TGTGCCTTTTCCCCAGGGGGGTTTAACGCAGATACGCAGTATTTT. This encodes CAFSPGGFNADTQYF.

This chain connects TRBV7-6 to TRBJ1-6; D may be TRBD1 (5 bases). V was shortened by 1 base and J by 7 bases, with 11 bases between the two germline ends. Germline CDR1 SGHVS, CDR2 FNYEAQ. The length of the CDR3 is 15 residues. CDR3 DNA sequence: TGTGCCAGCAGCTTAGGTTCGGGGGGGAATTCACCCCTCCACTTT. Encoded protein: CASSLGSGGNSPLHF.

CDR3 sequence: CATRGGSYEQYF. DNA for the CDR3: TGTGCCACCCGGGGTGGTTCCTACGAGCAGTACTTC. The chain combines TRBV12-3 or TRBV12-4 with TRBJ2-7; D perhaps matches TRBD2 (5 bases). The V gene lost 10 bases and the J gene lost 1 base, with 11 bases spanning the gap. This CDR3 contains 12 residues.

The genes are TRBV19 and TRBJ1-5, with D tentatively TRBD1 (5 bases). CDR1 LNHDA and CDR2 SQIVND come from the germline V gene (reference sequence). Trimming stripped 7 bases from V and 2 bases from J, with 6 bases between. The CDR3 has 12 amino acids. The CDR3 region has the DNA TGTGCCAGTAAGACAGGCAATCAGCCCCAGCATTTT. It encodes CASKTGNQPQHF. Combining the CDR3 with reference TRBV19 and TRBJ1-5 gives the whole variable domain DGGITQSPKYLFRKEGQNVTLSCEQNLNHDAMYWYRQDPGQGLRLIYYSQIVNDFQKGDIAEGYSVSREKKESFPLTVTSAQKNPTAFYLCASKTGNQPQHFGDGTRLSIL.

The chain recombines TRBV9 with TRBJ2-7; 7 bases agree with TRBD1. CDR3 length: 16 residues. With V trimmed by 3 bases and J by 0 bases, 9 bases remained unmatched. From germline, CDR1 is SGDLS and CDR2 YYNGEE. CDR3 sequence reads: CASSASVQGLSYEQYF. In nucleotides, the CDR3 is TGTGCCAGCAGCGCGTCCGTACAGGGGCTCTCCTACGAGCAGTACTTC.

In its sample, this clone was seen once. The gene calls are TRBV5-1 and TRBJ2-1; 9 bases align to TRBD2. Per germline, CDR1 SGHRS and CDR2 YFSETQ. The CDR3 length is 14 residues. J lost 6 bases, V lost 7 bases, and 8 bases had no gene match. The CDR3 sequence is CASRAGLAANEQFF. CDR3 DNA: TGCGCCAGCCGAGCGGGACTAGCAGCCAATGAGCAGTTCTTC.

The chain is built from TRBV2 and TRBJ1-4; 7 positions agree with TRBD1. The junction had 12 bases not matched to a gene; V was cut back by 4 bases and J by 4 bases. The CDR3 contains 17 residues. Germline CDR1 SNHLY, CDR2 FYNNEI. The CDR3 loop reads CASSVLAGTVFNEKLFF. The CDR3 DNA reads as TGTGCCAGCAGTGTCTTAGCCGGGACAGTGTTTAATGAAAAACTGTTTTTT.

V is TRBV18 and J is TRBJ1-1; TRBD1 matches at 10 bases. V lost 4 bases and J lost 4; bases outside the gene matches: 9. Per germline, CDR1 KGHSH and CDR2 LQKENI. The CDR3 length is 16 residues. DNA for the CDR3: TGTGCCAGCTCACTCGGGACAGGGGTTTCGTTCACTGAAGCTTTCTTT. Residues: CASSLGTGVSFTEAFF.

The CDR3 region has the DNA TGCGCCAGCAGCCTAAGGACAGGGGGCAAATCACCCCTCCACTTT. As protein: CASSLRTGGKSPLHF. The J gene is TRBJ1-6, the V gene TRBV10-1; 11 bases match TRBD1. From germline, CDR1 is WNHNN and CDR2 SYGVQD (reference sequence). V trimming: 6 bases; J trimming: 10 bases; junction bases outside the gene matches: 8. The CDR3 runs to 15 residues.

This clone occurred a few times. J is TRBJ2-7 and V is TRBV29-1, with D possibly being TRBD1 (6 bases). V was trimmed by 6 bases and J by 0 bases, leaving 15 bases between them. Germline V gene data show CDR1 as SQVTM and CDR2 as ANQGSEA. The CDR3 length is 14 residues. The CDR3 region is CSVSGDIFSYEQYF. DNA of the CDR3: TGCAGCGTCTCCGGGGACATATTCTCCTACGAGCAGTACTTC.

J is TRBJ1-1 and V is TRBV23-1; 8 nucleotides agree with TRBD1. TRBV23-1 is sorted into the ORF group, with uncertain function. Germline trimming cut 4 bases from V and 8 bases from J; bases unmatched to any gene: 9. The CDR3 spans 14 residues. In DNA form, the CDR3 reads TGCGCCAGCAGTCCCGGGACAGGCCTAGGGGAAGCTTTCTTT. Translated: CASSPGTGLGEAFF.

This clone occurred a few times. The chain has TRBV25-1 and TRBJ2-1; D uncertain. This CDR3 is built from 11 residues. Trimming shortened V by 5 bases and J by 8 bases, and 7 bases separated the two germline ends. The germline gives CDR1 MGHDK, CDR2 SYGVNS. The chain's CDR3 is CASSSMHEQFF. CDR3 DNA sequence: TGTGCCAGCAGTAGCATGCATGAGCAGTTCTTC.

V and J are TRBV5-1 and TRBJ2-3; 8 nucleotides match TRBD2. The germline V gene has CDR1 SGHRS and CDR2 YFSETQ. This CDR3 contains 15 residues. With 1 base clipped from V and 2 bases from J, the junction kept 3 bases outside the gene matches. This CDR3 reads CASSLRRGDTDTQYF. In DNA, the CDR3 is TGCGCCAGCAGCTTGAGGCGGGGGGACACAGATACGCAGTATTTT.

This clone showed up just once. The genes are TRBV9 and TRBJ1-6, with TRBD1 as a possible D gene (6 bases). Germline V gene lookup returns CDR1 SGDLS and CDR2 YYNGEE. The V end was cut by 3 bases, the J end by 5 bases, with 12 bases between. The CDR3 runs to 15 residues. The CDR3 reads CASSEWTDDNSPLHF. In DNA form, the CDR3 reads TGTGCCAGCAGCGAATGGACAGATGATAATTCACCCCTCCACTTT.

CDR3 protein: CSADHGEKLFF. The DNA of the CDR3 is TGCAGTGCTGACCACGGGGAAAAACTGTTTTTT. This sequence joins TRBV20-1 and TRBJ1-4, with D unclear. Per the germline V gene, CDR1 is DFQATT and CDR2 is SNEGSKA (reference sequence). V dropped 5 bases and J dropped 8 bases, with 9 bases sitting between them. The CDR3 runs 11 residues.

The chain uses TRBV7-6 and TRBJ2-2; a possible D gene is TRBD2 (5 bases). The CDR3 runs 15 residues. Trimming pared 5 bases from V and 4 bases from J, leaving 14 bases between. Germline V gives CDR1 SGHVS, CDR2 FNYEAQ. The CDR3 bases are TGTGCCAGCAGCGCAGCGGCCACGGCCACCGGGGAGCTGTTTTTT. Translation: CASSAAATATGELFF.

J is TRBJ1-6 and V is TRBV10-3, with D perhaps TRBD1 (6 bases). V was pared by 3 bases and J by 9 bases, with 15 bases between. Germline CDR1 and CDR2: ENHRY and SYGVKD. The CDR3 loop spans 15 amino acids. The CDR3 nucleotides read TGTGCCATCAGTGATTTCGGAACAGGGTTTTCACCCCTCCACTTT. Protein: CAISDFGTGFSPLHF.

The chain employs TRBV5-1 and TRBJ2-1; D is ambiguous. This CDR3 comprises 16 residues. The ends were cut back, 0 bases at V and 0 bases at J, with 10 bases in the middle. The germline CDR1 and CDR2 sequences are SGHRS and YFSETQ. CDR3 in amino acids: CASSLAGVSSYNEQFF. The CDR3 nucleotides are TGCGCCAGCAGCTTGGCCGGAGTCAGCTCCTACAATGAGCAGTTCTTC.

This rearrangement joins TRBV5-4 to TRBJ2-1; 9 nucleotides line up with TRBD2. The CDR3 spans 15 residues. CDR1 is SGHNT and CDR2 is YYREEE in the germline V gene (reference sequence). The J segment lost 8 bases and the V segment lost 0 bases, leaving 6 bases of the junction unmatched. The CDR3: CASSLDGTSSDEQFF. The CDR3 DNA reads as TGTGCCAGCAGCTTGGATGGGACTAGCAGCGATGAGCAGTTCTTC.

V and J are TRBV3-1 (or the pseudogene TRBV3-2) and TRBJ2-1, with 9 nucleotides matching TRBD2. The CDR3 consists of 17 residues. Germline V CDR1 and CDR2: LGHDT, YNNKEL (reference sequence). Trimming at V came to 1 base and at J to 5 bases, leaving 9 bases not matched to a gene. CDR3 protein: CASSQVGAGGPNNEQFF. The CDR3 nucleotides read TGTGCCAGCAGCCAAGTTGGCGCGGGGGGGCCGAACAATGAGCAGTTCTTC.

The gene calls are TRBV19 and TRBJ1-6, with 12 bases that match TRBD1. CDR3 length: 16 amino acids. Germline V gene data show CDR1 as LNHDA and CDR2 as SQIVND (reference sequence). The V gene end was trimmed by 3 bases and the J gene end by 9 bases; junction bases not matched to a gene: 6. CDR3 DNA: TGTGCCAGTAGTATCGCGGGACAGGGGGCATTTTCACCCCTCCACTTT. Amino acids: CASSIAGQGAFSPLHF.

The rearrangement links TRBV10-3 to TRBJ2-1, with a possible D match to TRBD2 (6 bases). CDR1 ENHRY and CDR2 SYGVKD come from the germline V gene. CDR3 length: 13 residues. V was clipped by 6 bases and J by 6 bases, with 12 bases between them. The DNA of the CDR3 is TGTGCCATCAGGGGACTCGACCTCAATGAGCAGTTCTTC. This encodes CAIRGLDLNEQFF.

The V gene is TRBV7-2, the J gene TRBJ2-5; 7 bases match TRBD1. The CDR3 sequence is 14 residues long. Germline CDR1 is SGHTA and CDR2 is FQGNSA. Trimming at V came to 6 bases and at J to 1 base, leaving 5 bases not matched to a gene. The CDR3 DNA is TGTGCCAGCAGTCAGGGACAGCTCCAAGAGACCCAGTACTTC. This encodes CASSQGQLQETQYF.

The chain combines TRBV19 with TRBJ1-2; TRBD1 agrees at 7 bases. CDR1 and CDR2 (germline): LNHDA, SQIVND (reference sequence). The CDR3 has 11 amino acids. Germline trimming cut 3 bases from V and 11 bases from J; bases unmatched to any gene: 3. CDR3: CASSIQQGYTF. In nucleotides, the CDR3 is TGTGCCAGTAGTATCCAACAGGGGTACACCTTC.

DNA of the CDR3: TGTGCCACCAACCCAATGGCGGGGAGTCGAAACACCATATATTTT. It translates to CATNPMAGSRNTIYF. The rearrangement links TRBV19 to TRBJ1-3; D is unclear. V gave up 10 bases and J gave up 5 bases, with 21 bases separating them. This CDR3 contains 15 residues. The germline V gene has CDR1 LNHDA and CDR2 SQIVND (reference sequence).